This T cell receptor (beta chain) was captured in a study of cytomegalovirus exposure and HLA in healthy donors. The junction had 8 bases not matched to a gene; V was cut back by 7 bases and J by 12 bases. In germline, CDR1 is SQVTM, CDR2 ANQGSEA. The CDR3 covers 13 residues. The study ran its PCR with 60 Vbeta and 13 Jbeta primers. TCRdb keeps only in-frame clones here, not all; method: immunoSEQ multiplex PCR. Of roughly 80,000 clones listed, just over 75% are singletons. Sequencing used PBMCs. The TCR was taken from a man between 45 and 60 years old in good health and CMV-seropositive. The chain couples TRBV29-1 to TRBJ2-1, with 14 bases lining up with TRBD2. The CDR3 nucleotides are TGCAGCGCCGCCGGGACTAGCGGGAGAGGGCAGTTCTTC. Translation gives CSAAGTSGRGQFF.